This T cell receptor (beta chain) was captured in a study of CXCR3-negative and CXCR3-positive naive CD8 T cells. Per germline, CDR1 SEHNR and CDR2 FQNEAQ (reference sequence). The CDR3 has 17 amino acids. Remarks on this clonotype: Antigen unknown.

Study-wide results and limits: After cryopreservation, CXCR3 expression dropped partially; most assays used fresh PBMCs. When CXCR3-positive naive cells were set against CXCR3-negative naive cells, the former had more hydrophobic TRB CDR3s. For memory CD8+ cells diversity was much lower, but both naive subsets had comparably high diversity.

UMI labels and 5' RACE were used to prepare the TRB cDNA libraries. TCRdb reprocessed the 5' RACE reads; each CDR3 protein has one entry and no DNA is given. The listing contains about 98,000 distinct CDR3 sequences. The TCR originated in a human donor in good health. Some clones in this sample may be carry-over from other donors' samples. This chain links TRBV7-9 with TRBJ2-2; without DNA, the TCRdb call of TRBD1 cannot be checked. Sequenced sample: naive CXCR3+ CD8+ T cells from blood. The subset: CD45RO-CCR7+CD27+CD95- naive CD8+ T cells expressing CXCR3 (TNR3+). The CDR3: CASSLAPGLSRTGELFF.